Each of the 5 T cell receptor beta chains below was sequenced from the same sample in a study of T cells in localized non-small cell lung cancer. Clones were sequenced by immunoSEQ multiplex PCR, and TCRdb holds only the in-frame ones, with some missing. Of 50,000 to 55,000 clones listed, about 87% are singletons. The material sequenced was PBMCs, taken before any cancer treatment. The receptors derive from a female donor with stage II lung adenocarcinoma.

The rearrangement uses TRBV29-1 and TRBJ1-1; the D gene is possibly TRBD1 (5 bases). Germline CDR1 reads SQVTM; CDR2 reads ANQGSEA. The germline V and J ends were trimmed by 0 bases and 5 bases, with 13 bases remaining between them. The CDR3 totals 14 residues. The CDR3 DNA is TGCAGCGTTGAAGATTCGGGAGGGGAGACTGAAGCTTTCTTT. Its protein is CSVEDSGGETEAFF.

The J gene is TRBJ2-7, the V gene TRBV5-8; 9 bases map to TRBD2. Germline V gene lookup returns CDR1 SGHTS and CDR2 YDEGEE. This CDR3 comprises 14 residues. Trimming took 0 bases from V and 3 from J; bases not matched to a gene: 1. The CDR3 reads CASSLGSGGYEQYF. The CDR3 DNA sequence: TGTGCCAGCAGCTTGGGTAGCGGGGGCTACGAGCAGTACTTC.

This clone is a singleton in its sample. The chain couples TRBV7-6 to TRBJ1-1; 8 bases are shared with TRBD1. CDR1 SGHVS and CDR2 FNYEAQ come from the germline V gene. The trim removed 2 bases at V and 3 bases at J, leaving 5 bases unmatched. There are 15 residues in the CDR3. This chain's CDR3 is CASSLSGGAHTEAFF. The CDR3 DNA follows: TGTGCCAGCAGCTTATCAGGGGGCGCCCACACTGAAGCTTTCTTT.

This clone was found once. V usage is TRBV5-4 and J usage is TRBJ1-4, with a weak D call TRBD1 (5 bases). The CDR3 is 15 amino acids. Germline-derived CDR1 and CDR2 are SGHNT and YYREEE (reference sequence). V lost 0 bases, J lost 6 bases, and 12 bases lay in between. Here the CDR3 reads CASSLVPGGDEKLFF. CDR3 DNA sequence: TGTGCCAGCAGCTTGGTACCGGGGGGAGATGAAAAACTGTTTTTT.

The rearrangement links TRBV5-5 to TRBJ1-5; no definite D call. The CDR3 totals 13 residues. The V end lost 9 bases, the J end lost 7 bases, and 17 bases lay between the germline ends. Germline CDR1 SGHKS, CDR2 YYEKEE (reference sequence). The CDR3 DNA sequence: TGTGCCACTTCGTTATGGGAGGAGCAGCCCCAGCATTTT. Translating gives CATSLWEEQPQHF.